This T cell receptor beta chain emerged from a study of cytomegalovirus exposure and HLA in healthy donors. Study-wide results and limits: Most TCR sequences were seen very rarely across donors, but some public TCRs occurred in many. On later analysis, the bulk of CMV-associated TCR beta chains appeared to be HLA-restricted.

This clone was seen a handful of times. Its antigen is still unknown. Vbeta (60) and Jbeta (13) primers were used in the PCR. Generated by immunoSEQ multiplex PCR, the TCRdb table keeps only in-frame clones and is missing some. The data hold about 120,000 clones, with around 80% observed a single time. The V and J ends lost 4 bases and 0 bases respectively, with 12 bases between them. Germline V gene lookup returns CDR1 MGHRA and CDR2 YSYEKL. This CDR3 contains 15 residues. Source material: PBMCs. The sequence was obtained from a female donor in good health and CMV-seronegative. This sequence joins TRBV4-1 and TRBJ1-1; D is unclear. CDR3: CASSLEGRMNTEAFF. The CDR3 DNA is TGCGCCAGCAGCCTCGAAGGGAGGATGAACACTGAAGCTTTCTTT.